This record concerns one T cell receptor beta chain sequence. Germline V gene sequence: CDR1 SGHRS, CDR2 YFSETQ. The CDR3 spans 16 residues. The V end lost 7 bases, the J end lost 0 bases, and 14 bases lay between the germline ends. Sequenced by immunoSEQ multiplex PCR; TCRdb stores in-frame clones only, minus some. The table lists fewer than 65,000 clones, roughly 77% of them singletons, with 1.5% to 2% in the top ten. The sample is drawn from a study of PD-L1 blockade in urothelial cancer. Across the study: Samples came from 3 weeks, at the second dose, and 6 weeks into treatment.

Described time point: pretreatment peripheral blood. The clonotype was recovered from a man between 65 and 80 years old with urothelial cancer. The specimen was PBMCs, collected around atezolizumab (anti-PD-L1) treatment. The chain joins TRBV5-1 to TRBJ2-6; D gene uncertain. In DNA form, the CDR3 reads TGCGCCAGCTCTGGGCAAACCACCTCTGGGGCCAACGTCCTGACTTTC. Amino acid sequence: CASSGQTTSGANVLTF.